These 30 T cell receptor beta chains were sequenced from one sample in a study of CD8+ T cells in alopecia areata. Specified treatment: oral pan-JAK inhibitor, 5-10 mg twice daily. Sequencing relied on a cDNA template that was reverse transcribed from extracted RNA. Clones were sequenced by immunoSEQ multiplex PCR, and TCRdb holds only the in-frame ones, with some missing. The sample consists of about 190,000 clones, 50% to 60% of them appearing once. The material was CD4+ T cells sorted from blood, obtained at week 4, from a patient treated with tofacitinib. The source is a human donor with alopecia areata.

CDR3 in DNA: TGTGCCTACCAGGACAGAAATCAGCCCCAGCATTTT. Translating it yields CAYQDRNQPQHF. The chain is built from TRBV30 and TRBJ1-5, with D maybe TRBD1 (6 bases). Germline assignment: CDR1 GTSNPN and CDR2 SVGIG (reference sequence). V was shortened by 7 bases and J by 4 bases, with 11 bases between the two germline ends. The CDR3 is made up of 12 amino acids.

The genes are TRBV15 and TRBJ2-5; D is tentatively TRBD1 or TRBD2 (5 bases each). V was pared by 1 base and J by 5 bases, with 8 bases between. In germline, CDR1 is LNHNV, CDR2 YYDKDF (reference sequence). The CDR3 length is 13 residues. CDR3 bases: TGTGCCACCAGCAGAGGGGGGATCGAGACCCAGTACTTC. It codes for CATSRGGIETQYF.

This clone was counted only a few times. In nucleotides, the CDR3 is TGTGCCAGCAGTGCCCCGAGGGGGGACACCGGGGAGCTGTTTTTT. Translation gives CASSAPRGDTGELFF. The chain carries TRBV28 and TRBJ2-2, with D possibly being TRBD1 or TRBD2 (6 bases each). Trimming took off 5 bases at V and 3 bases at J, with 13 bases between the two ends. The V gene's germline CDR1 is MDHEN and CDR2 SYDVKM. The CDR3 runs 15 residues.

The V and J genes are TRBV30 and TRBJ2-1; D ambiguous. This CDR3 has 15 amino acids. Looked up from germline, CDR1 is GTSNPN and CDR2 is SVGIG (reference sequence). V was clipped by 0 bases and J by 6 bases, with 15 bases between them. CDR3 DNA sequence: TGTGCCTGGAGTGTACGACTGGCCCGTGTCAATGAGCAGTTCTTC. It translates to CAWSVRLARVNEQFF. The entire variable domain, with the rest obtained from reference TRBV30 and TRBJ2-1, is as follows: SQTIHQWPATLVQPVGSPLSLECTVEGTSNPNLYWYRQAAGRGLQLLFYSVGIGQISSEVPQNLSASRPQDRQFILSSKKLLLSDSGFYLCAWSVRLARVNEQFFGPGTRLTVL.

This sequence joins TRBV7-2 and TRBJ1-5; D is unclear. V was clipped by 1 base and J by 0 bases, with 10 bases between them. Germline V lookup: CDR1 SGHTA, CDR2 FQGNSA. The CDR3 has 16 residues. The CDR3 region is CASSLGDRYSNQPQHF. The CDR3 region has the DNA TGTGCCAGCAGCTTAGGCGACCGGTATAGCAATCAGCCCCAGCATTTT.

The gene calls are TRBV27 and TRBJ2-5; 9 bases match TRBD2. The germline CDR1 and CDR2 sequences are MNHEY and SMNVEV (reference sequence). V was pared by 2 bases and J by 5 bases, with 6 bases of the junction left unmatched. The length of the CDR3 is 15 residues. In DNA form, the CDR3 reads TGTGCCAGCAGTTTAGCTAGCGGGATGAGTGAGACCCAGTACTTC. Residues: CASSLASGMSETQYF.

To note about this clone: The sample holds other DNA sequences that translate to the same CDR3. The genes are TRBV7-2 and TRBJ2-5, with D unclear. The germline V gene has CDR1 SGHTA and CDR2 FQGNSA. The germline V and J ends were trimmed by 2 bases and 5 bases, with 6 bases remaining between them. There are 12 residues in the CDR3. The CDR3 DNA reads as TGTGCCAGCAGCTTACTGCGGGAGACCCAGTACTTC. This encodes CASSLLRETQYF.

This chain links TRBV5-1 with TRBJ2-2, with 13 bases aligning to TRBD2. The germline V gene has CDR1 SGHRS and CDR2 YFSETQ. The CDR3 runs to 18 residues. Germline trimming cut 0 bases from V and 5 bases from J; bases unmatched to any gene: 7. The CDR3 is CASSLAETSGRKTGELFF. The CDR3 nucleotides read TGCGCCAGCAGCTTGGCCGAGACTAGCGGGAGGAAGACCGGGGAGCTGTTTTTT. Using reference TRBV5-1 and TRBJ2-2 for the parts outside the CDR3, the full variable domain is KAGVTQTPRYLIKTRGQQVTLSCSPISGHRSVSWYQQTPGQGLQFLFEYFSETQRNKGNFPGRFSGRQFSNSRSEMNVSTLELGDSALYLCASSLAETSGRKTGELFFGEGSRLTVL.

The V gene is TRBV6-5, the J gene TRBJ1-5; no clear D. Germline CDR1 reads MNHEY; CDR2 reads SVGAGI. The CDR3 consists of 14 residues. The V end was cut by 6 bases, the J end by 9 bases, with 18 bases between. The CDR3 is CASRRSTSLGPQHF. The CDR3 DNA is TGTGCCAGCAGGCGCTCCACGAGTTTGGGGCCCCAGCATTTT.

The chain uses TRBV4-2 and TRBJ2-1; TRBD2 might be the D (5 bases). V lost 4 bases to trimming and J lost 3 bases, with 19 bases between them. Germline assignment: CDR1 LGHNA and CDR2 YNFKEQ. This CDR3 has 17 amino acids. The CDR3 DNA reads TGTGCCAGCAGCCCTTCTACCCCTCCCGGACTCTACAATGAGCAGTTCTTC. It translates to CASSPSTPPGLYNEQFF.

The rearrangement joins TRBV10-3 to TRBJ2-7; 9 bases are a match to TRBD2. Germline V CDR1 and CDR2: ENHRY, SYGVKD. V shed 4 bases, J shed 4 bases, and the junction held 5 bases outside the gene matches. The CDR3 contains 14 residues. CDR3 nucleotide sequence: TGTGCCATCAGTGTAGCGGGAGCTCGGTACGAGCAGTACTTC. Amino acids: CAISVAGARYEQYF.

The J gene is TRBJ1-1, the V gene TRBV29-1; 7 bases are a match to TRBD1. The CDR3 loop spans 14 amino acids. V was clipped by 7 bases and J by 0 bases; unmatched bases: 8. Germline values: CDR1 SQVTM, CDR2 ANQGSEA. The CDR3 sequence is CSGRTGGMNTEAFF. DNA for the CDR3: TGCAGCGGAAGGACAGGAGGTATGAACACTGAAGCTTTCTTT.

The chain employs TRBV5-4 and TRBJ2-6, with 9 positions matching TRBD1. After removal of 5 bases from V and 0 bases from J, the junction contained 6 bases not matched to a gene. Germline V gene lookup returns CDR1 SGHNT and CDR2 YYREEE (reference sequence). The CDR3 extends over 17 amino acids. The CDR3 protein is CASSSGTGLSGANVLTF. For the CDR3, the DNA is TGTGCCAGCAGTTCCGGGACAGGGCTCTCTGGGGCCAACGTCCTGACTTTC.

The rearrangement uses TRBV6-5 and TRBJ2-3; perhaps TRBD1 as D (6 bases). The CDR3 is 13 residues long. V gave up 6 bases and J gave up 4 bases, with 11 bases separating them. Germline CDR1 and CDR2: MNHEY and SVGAGI. The CDR3 is CASSEGGSDTQYF. The CDR3 DNA reads TGTGCCAGCAGCGAAGGGGGTTCAGATACGCAGTATTTT.

Of note for this clone: This specimen includes other DNA sequences encoding the same CDR3. V usage is TRBV29-1 and J usage is TRBJ2-3, with no clear D. Per the germline V gene, CDR1 is SQVTM and CDR2 is ANQGSEA. Trimming removed 6 bases from V and 2 bases from J, with 6 bases in between. The CDR3 is 11 residues long. The CDR3 here is CSVEITDTQYF. CDR3 DNA sequence: TGCAGCGTGGAGATCACAGATACGCAGTATTTT.

The rearrangement links TRBV29-1 to TRBJ2-7; perhaps TRBD2 as D (6 bases). The germline V gene has CDR1 SQVTM and CDR2 ANQGSEA. CDR3 length equals 13 residues. Trimming removed 7 bases at V and 4 bases at J, with 17 bases between. The CDR3 protein is CSAAWAGRYEQYF. The CDR3 DNA is TGCAGCGCCGCGTGGGCAGGGAGGTACGAGCAGTACTTC.

The V call is TRBV7-9, the J call TRBJ1-2, with a possible D match to TRBD1 (5 bases). Deletions cut 2 bases from V and 5 bases from J, with 15 bases between. CDR3 size: 15 residues. Germline CDR1 and CDR2: SEHNR and FQNEAQ (reference sequence). In DNA, the CDR3 is TGTGCCAGCAGCTTAACCGGAGAGGGGCCTTATGGCTACACCTTC. Protein sequence: CASSLTGEGPYGYTF.

This clone was found a few times. The chain combines TRBV5-1 with TRBJ2-3; D is uncertain. Germline CDR1 reads SGHRS; CDR2 reads YFSETQ. V dropped 3 bases and J dropped 6 bases, with 8 bases sitting between them. The CDR3 length is 12 residues. CDR3 nucleotide sequence: TGCGCCAGCAGCTCTTCGCAGGATACGCAGTATTTT. Amino acids: CASSSSQDTQYF.

This clone was seen just once. The gene calls are TRBV5-1 and TRBJ2-5; 7 bases map to TRBD2. Germline V CDR1 and CDR2: SGHRS, YFSETQ. CDR3 length equals 13 residues. Losses at the gene ends were 5 bases for V and 3 bases for J; bases not matched to a gene: 4. CDR3 in amino acids: CASRGGTKETQYF. The CDR3 DNA follows: TGCGCCAGCAGAGGCGGGACTAAAGAGACCCAGTACTTC.

The sample holds a few counts of this clone. This chain joins TRBV7-9 and TRBJ2-5, with D unclear. Trimming pared 5 bases from V and 7 bases from J, leaving 5 bases between. Looked up from germline, CDR1 is SEHNR and CDR2 is FQNEAQ (reference sequence). This CDR3 spans 10 amino acids. CDR3 DNA: TGTGCCAGCAGCCGGGTGACCCAGTACTTC. Its translation is CASSRVTQYF.

This clone has just a few counts. The V call is TRBV29-1, the J call TRBJ1-2; 11 nucleotides align to TRBD1. Per germline, CDR1 SQVTM and CDR2 ANQGSEA. The CDR3 loop spans 12 amino acids. The V gene end was trimmed by 6 bases and the J gene end by 7 bases; junction bases not matched to a gene: 4. The CDR3 protein is CSVRTGGGGYTF. Here the CDR3 DNA reads TGCAGCGTACGGACAGGGGGCGGTGGCTACACCTTC.

The chain has TRBV28 and TRBJ2-2; 8 nucleotides align to TRBD2. The V gene's germline CDR1 is MDHEN and CDR2 SYDVKM. V dropped 3 bases and J dropped 2; count of bases not matched to a gene: 5. This CDR3 is built from 16 residues. The CDR3 spells CASSFYSGINTGELFF. The CDR3 DNA reads TGTGCCAGCAGTTTTTATAGCGGGATAAACACCGGGGAGCTGTTTTTT.

The V and J genes are TRBV10-3 and TRBJ2-2; 12 bases are a match to TRBD2. The V segment lost 6 bases and the J segment 1 base; nucleotides outside the gene matches: 12. The CDR3 runs to 19 residues. Germline values: CDR1 ENHRY, CDR2 SYGVKD. DNA for the CDR3: TGTGCCATCAGAGCCGGGTTGGGACTAGCGGGCCGGAACACCGGGGAGCTGTTTTTT. This codes for CAIRAGLGLAGRNTGELFF.

This clone was counted between two and nine times. V usage is TRBV6-1 and J usage is TRBJ2-1; 7 nucleotides align to TRBD1. The CDR3 sequence is 15 residues long. The V gene's germline CDR1 is MNHNS and CDR2 SASEGT. The V gene end was trimmed by 2 bases and the J gene end by 7 bases; junction bases not matched to a gene: 8. CDR3 loop: CASSESGTVLNEQFF. The CDR3 bases are TGTGCCAGCAGTGAATCCGGGACAGTTCTAAATGAGCAGTTCTTC.

The chain carries TRBV29-1 and TRBJ2-5; 10 bases agree with TRBD2. After removal of 2 bases from V and 6 bases from J, the junction contained 9 bases not matched to a gene. Germline V CDR1 and CDR2: SQVTM, ANQGSEA. This CDR3 has 15 residues. CDR3 DNA: TGCAGCGTTGAACCTAGCGGGAGCCTAGGGAAGACCCAGTACTTC. The encoded protein is CSVEPSGSLGKTQYF.

The chain joins TRBV14 to TRBJ2-5; possibly TRBD1 or TRBD2 for D (5 bases each). CDR3 size: 15 residues. Between the trimmed V and J ends, which lost 1 base and 2 bases, there was a span of 11 bases. Per germline, CDR1 SGHDN and CDR2 FVKESK. The CDR3 spells CASSQGTWGQETQYF. In DNA, the CDR3 is TGTGCCAGCAGCCAAGGGACCTGGGGGCAAGAGACCCAGTACTTC.

The J gene is TRBJ2-4, the V gene TRBV10-3; D is perhaps TRBD2 (5 bases). The CDR3 spans 16 residues. CDR1 and CDR2 from the germline V gene are ENHRY and SYGVKD. Trimming cost V 8 bases and J 7 bases, with 24 bases left between them. Here the CDR3 DNA reads TGTGCCATCCCCCTTATGTGGGGTTTCGGGATTAACATTCAGTACTTC. Amino acid sequence: CAIPLMWGFGINIQYF.

This chain joins TRBV5-1 and TRBJ1-5, with a weak D call TRBD1 (5 bases). Germline V gene sequence: CDR1 SGHRS, CDR2 YFSETQ. V was pared by 2 bases and J by 7 bases, with 10 bases between. The CDR3 runs to 13 residues. CDR3 region: CASSLGEGQPQHF. The CDR3 DNA sequence: TGCGCCAGCAGCTTAGGGGAAGGACAGCCCCAGCATTTT.

V is TRBV2 and J is TRBJ1-5, with no clear D. Germline CDR1 SNHLY, CDR2 FYNNEI. Trimming stripped 4 bases from V and 3 bases from J, with 7 bases between. The CDR3 consists of 13 residues. The CDR3 region has the DNA TGTGCCAGCAGTGGGCTCAACAATCAGCCCCAGCATTTT. Amino acids: CASSGLNNQPQHF.

This clone was picked up a small number of times. The CDR3 DNA reads TGTGCCAGCAGCCGAACAAGACTAGCGGGAGGCGATGAGCAGTTCTTC. This gives the protein CASSRTRLAGGDEQFF. The chain couples TRBV11-2 to TRBJ2-1; 13 bases are shared with TRBD2. Germline CDR1 is SGHAT and CDR2 is FQNNGV. The V and J ends lost 5 bases and 8 bases, in that order; junction bases with no gene match: 9. This CDR3 comprises 16 residues.